Presented here are 13 T cell receptor beta chains from one specimen sequenced in a study of blood T cell repertoires in COVID-19. Profiled with immunoSEQ multiplex PCR; TCRdb holds only in-frame clones, not every one. The data show 150,000 to 180,000 clones, about 85% seen once. Sequencing input: peripheral blood. All receptors derive from a man aged 60-69 years with COVID-19, enrolled during active disease.

V gene TRBV4-3 combines with J gene TRBJ1-1; maybe TRBD1 (6 bases). This CDR3 contains 15 residues. CDR1 is LGHNA, CDR2 YSLEER, per germline. The germline V and J ends were trimmed by 5 bases and 1 base, with 14 bases remaining between them. The CDR3 is CASSASGGRNTEAFF. The CDR3 DNA follows: TGCGCCAGCAGCGCGTCGGGGGGCCGGAACACTGAAGCTTTCTTT.

J is TRBJ2-5 and V is TRBV24-1, with a possible D match to TRBD2 (5 bases). This CDR3 contains 16 residues. V lost 9 bases to trimming and J lost 4 bases, with 23 bases between them. CDR1 and CDR2 from the germline V gene are KGHDR and SFDVKD. CDR3 in amino acids: CATSQGQGSLIETQYF. The CDR3 DNA sequence: TGTGCCACCTCCCAAGGGCAAGGGAGCCTAATAGAGACCCAGTACTTC.

The chain couples TRBV20-1 to TRBJ1-1; D perhaps matches TRBD1 (5 bases). Looked up from germline, CDR1 is DFQATT and CDR2 is SNEGSKA (reference sequence). CDR3 length equals 12 residues. Trimming removed 3 bases from V and 10 bases from J, with 15 bases in between. In DNA, the CDR3 is TGCAGTGCTAGTGAGACAGTGGGGCGAGCTTTCTTT. Its protein product is CSASETVGRAFF.

This clone was seen only a few times. This sequence joins TRBV19 and TRBJ1-1; possible D gene TRBD1, 5 bases. The germline V gene has CDR1 LNHDA and CDR2 SQIVND (reference sequence). The CDR3 is 13 amino acids. Between the trimmed V and J ends, which lost 4 bases and 4 bases, there was a span of 10 bases. CDR3 DNA: TGTGCCAGTAGTAGGAGGGGTATCACTGAAGCTTTCTTT. This codes for CASSRRGITEAFF.

The J gene is TRBJ2-7, the V gene TRBV7-2, with D maybe TRBD1 (6 bases). CDR3 length: 11 residues. Germline V CDR1 and CDR2: SGHTA, FQGNSA. Deletions cut 2 bases from V and 9 bases from J, with 8 bases between. CDR3 bases: TGTGCCAGCAGCTTACTGGACAGGCAGTACTTC. It codes for CASSLLDRQYF.

The V and J genes are TRBV18 and TRBJ2-3, with 8 bases aligning to TRBD1. J lost 5 bases, V lost 3 bases, and 4 bases had no gene match. The CDR3 spans 14 residues. Germline V CDR1 and CDR2: KGHSH, LQKENI. The CDR3 is CASSPQQGGDTQYF. The CDR3 DNA reads as TGTGCCAGCTCACCCCAACAGGGGGGAGATACGCAGTATTTT.

This chain links TRBV29-1 with TRBJ1-2, with 7 bases lining up with TRBD1. The CDR3 loop spans 12 amino acids. Germline CDR1 and CDR2: SQVTM and ANQGSEA. V shed 6 bases, J shed 8 bases, and the junction held 9 bases outside the gene matches. The chain's CDR3 is CSVKRTGPGYTF. The CDR3 nucleotides are TGCAGCGTAAAACGGACAGGACCCGGCTACACCTTC.

This clone has more than one count but fewer than ten. The gene calls are TRBV14 and TRBJ1-1; D might be TRBD1 (6 bases). The germline V gene has CDR1 SGHDN and CDR2 FVKESK. The CDR3 runs 16 residues. The V gene lost 1 base and the J gene lost 4 bases, with 16 bases spanning the gap. CDR3 region: CASSQAFHQGFTEAFF. CDR3 nucleotides: TGTGCCAGCAGCCAAGCATTTCACCAGGGGTTCACTGAAGCTTTCTTT.

The chain has TRBV4-3 and TRBJ1-3; the match to TRBD1 covers 7 bases. The length of the CDR3 is 16 residues. Losses at the gene ends were 3 bases for V and 4 bases for J; bases not matched to a gene: 9. Germline values: CDR1 LGHNA, CDR2 YSLEER. As DNA, the CDR3 is TGCGCCAGCAGCCAGGATGCGACAGGGTCCGGAAACACCATATATTTT. Translated: CASSQDATGSGNTIYF.

J is TRBJ2-7 and V is TRBV29-1; 8 nucleotides line up with TRBD1. The CDR3 runs 14 residues. The germline V gene encodes CDR1 SQVTM and CDR2 ANQGSEA. V was pared by 4 bases and J by 4 bases, with 9 bases of the junction left unmatched. This CDR3 reads CSVVRGQGAYEQYF. CDR3 nucleotides: TGCAGCGTTGTACGGGGGCAGGGGGCTTACGAGCAGTACTTC.

This chain links TRBV4-3 with TRBJ2-5; 11 bases map to TRBD1. Germline CDR1 is LGHNA and CDR2 is YSLEER. J lost 9 bases, V lost 4 bases, and 19 bases had no gene match. This CDR3 region has 18 residues. DNA for the CDR3: TGCGCCAGCAGCCCGTCCCGGGACAGGGGGGGCCTCTTTGGTTCCCAGTACTTC. This sequence encodes CASSPSRDRGGLFGSQYF.

CDR3 nucleotide sequence: TGTGCCAGCAGCTTGGCCATAGCGGGAGGGGGACAAGAGACCCAGTACTTC. This codes for CASSLAIAGGGQETQYF. The chain links TRBV5-5 to TRBJ2-5; TRBD2 aligns across 11 bases. CDR3 length: 17 amino acids. The V gene end was trimmed by 0 bases and the J gene end by 2 bases; junction bases not matched to a gene: 6. Germline CDR1 reads SGHKS; CDR2 reads YYEKEE (reference sequence).

CDR3 region: CASSVDEGVYGYTF. In nucleotides, the CDR3 is TGTGCCAGCAGCGTAGACGAGGGGGTGTATGGCTACACCTTC. V gene TRBV9 combines with J gene TRBJ1-2; TRBD1 is a possible D gene (6 bases). The V and J ends lost 0 bases and 5 bases respectively, with 11 bases between them. The CDR3 consists of 14 residues. Germline CDR1 and CDR2: SGDLS and YYNGEE.